This record covers a single TCR beta chain. Its antigen is as yet unknown. Trimming at V came to 5 bases and at J to 6 bases, leaving 9 bases not matched to a gene. CDR3 length: 14 residues. Germline assignment: CDR1 SEHNR and CDR2 FQNEAQ (reference sequence). The data were obtained in a study of PD-1 blockade in classical Hodgkin lymphoma. The table came from immunoSEQ multiplex PCR; TCRdb's copy has only in-frame clones and leaves some out. This table has roughly 100,000 clones, about 92% appearing once. Time point in this sample: cycle 4 day 1 (C4D1), after 6 weeks of nivolumab. Every patient relapsed after autologous stem cell transplantation, and brentuximab vedotin exposure varied. Study-wide results and caveats: Reports indicated that newly diagnosed patients had lower baseline TCR diversity than healthy donors did.

The chain carries TRBV7-9 and TRBJ2-7; 8 bases agree with TRBD1. Sequenced here: peripheral blood mononuclear cells (PBMCs), sampled before the fourth cycle of nivolumab. The receptor was derived from a human donor with classical Hodgkin lymphoma. The CDR3 bases are TGTGCCAGCAGCCCGACAGGGGCAGTCCGCGAGCAGTACTTC. Its translation: CASSPTGAVREQYF.